Below are 5 T cell receptor beta chains sequenced from a single sample in a study of T cell repertoires in cytomegalovirus infection. No cognate antigen is known for these TCRs. MiXCR, applied by TCRdb to the reads, yields one record per CDR3 protein. The sample has some 940,000 distinct CDR3 sequences; less than 35% are singletons. Sequencing used cultured CD8+ T cells from PBMCs, obtained from culture after CMV antigen stimulation. The receptors here all came from a human donor in good health (CMV status not recorded). Some clones in this sample may be carry-over from other donors' samples.

The chain combines TRBV27 with TRBJ1-5; maybe TRBD1 (6 bases). The ends were cut back, 3 bases at V and 7 bases at J, with 13 bases in the middle. Germline V gives CDR1 MNHEY, CDR2 SMNVEV (reference sequence). The length of the CDR3 is 14 residues. In DNA form, the CDR3 reads TGTGCCAGCAGTTTGGTGGGGGCAACCCAGCCCCAGCATTTT. Protein product: CASSLVGATQPQHF.

About this clonotype: This clone may be a read error of a much larger clone one base away. For the CDR3, the DNA is TGTGCCAGCAGTTTATCCCATACCCCCTACGAGCAGCACTTC. Its translation is CASSLSHTPYEQHF. This chain uses TRBV12-3 or TRBV12-4 with TRBJ2-7; no definite D call. The CDR3 loop spans 14 amino acids.

This clonotype was seen more than once but under ten times. V gene TRBV7-9 combines with J gene TRBJ2-7; D is perhaps TRBD2 (5 bases). The CDR3 has 13 residues. The V end was cut by 3 bases, the J end by 7 bases, with 13 bases between. CDR1 SEHNR and CDR2 FQNEAQ come from the germline V gene (reference sequence). The CDR3 DNA reads as TGTGCCAGCAGCTTGAGTGCCCCGGGGGAGCAGTACTTC. Protein product: CASSLSAPGEQYF.

This clonotype was detected many times. V and J are TRBV6-6 and TRBJ2-3, with 10 bases fitting TRBD2. Germline-derived CDR1 and CDR2 are MNHNY and SVGAGI (reference sequence). The ends lost 4 bases at V and 4 bases at J; junction bases unmatched: 8. The CDR3 consists of 16 residues. This CDR3 is CASSSRDSGGSDTQYF. The CDR3 DNA sequence: TGTGCCAGCAGTTCCCGCGATAGCGGGGGGTCAGATACGCAGTATTTT.

On this clonotype itself: The junction differs from germline at one of its ends, possibly a read error. The V and J genes are TRBV7-6 and TRBJ1-1, with D maybe TRBD1 (6 bases). This CDR3 has 15 residues. The V gene's germline CDR1 is SGHVS and CDR2 FNYEAQ. The CDR3 DNA sequence: TGTGCCAACAGCTTAGGGGGGGGAATAAACACTGAAGCTTTCTTT. This translates into CANSLGGGINTEAFF.